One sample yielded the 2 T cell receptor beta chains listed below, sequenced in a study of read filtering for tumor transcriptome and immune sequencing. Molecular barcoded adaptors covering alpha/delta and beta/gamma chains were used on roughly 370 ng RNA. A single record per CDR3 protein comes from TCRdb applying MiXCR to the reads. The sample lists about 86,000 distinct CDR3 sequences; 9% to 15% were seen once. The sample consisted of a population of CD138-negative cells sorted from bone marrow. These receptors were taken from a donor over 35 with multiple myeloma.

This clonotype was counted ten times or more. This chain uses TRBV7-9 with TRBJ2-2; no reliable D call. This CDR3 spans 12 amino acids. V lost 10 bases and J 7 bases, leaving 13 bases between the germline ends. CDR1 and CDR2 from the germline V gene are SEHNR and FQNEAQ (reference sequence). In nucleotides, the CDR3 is TGTGCCACCAATGCCCAGGACGGGGAGCTGTTTTTT. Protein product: CATNAQDGELFF.

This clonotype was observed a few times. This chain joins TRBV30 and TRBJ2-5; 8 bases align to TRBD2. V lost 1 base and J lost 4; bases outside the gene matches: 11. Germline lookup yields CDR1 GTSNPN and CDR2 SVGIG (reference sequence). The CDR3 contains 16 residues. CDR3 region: CAWSGGGLASSETQYF. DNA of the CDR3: TGTGCCTGGAGTGGAGGAGGACTAGCCTCCTCAGAGACCCAGTACTTC.